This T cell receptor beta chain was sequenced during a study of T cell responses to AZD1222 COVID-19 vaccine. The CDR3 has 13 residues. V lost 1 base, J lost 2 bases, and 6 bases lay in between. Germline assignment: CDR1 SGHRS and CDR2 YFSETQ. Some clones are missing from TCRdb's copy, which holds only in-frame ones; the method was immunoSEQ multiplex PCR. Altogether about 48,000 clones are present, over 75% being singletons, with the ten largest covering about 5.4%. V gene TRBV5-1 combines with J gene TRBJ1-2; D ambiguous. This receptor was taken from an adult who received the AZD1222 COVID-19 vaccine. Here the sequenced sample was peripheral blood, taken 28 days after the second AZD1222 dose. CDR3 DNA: TGCGCCAGCAGCTTGCAACTGAACTATGGCTACACCTTC. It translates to CASSLQLNYGYTF.